The clone carrying this TCR beta chain was recorded only once. The data derive from a study of blood T cells in healthy people across ages. With a J-beta primer mix and a sample-barcoded 5' primer, a second PCR ran roughly 6 to 12 cycles. TCRdb used MiXCR to reprocess the 5' RACE reads, holding one entry per CDR3 protein. The sample has about a million distinct CDR3 sequences, roughly 51% seen once. Trimming removed 5 bases from V and 3 bases from J, with 14 bases in between. Per germline, CDR1 MNHEY and CDR2 SMNVEV (reference sequence). The CDR3 has 15 amino acids. Sample: blood. The receptor's source is a woman aged 55-70 years in good health. V is TRBV27 and J is TRBJ1-5; D is possibly TRBD1 (6 bases). The CDR3 reads CASSPRTDFNQPQHF. The DNA for the CDR3 is TGTGCCAGCAGTCCAAGGACAGATTTCAATCAGCCCCAGCATTTT.